This T cell receptor (beta chain) was profiled in a study of vaccination and CD4 T cells after COVID-19. The treatment is: roughly 10-day PBMC culture with coronavirus spike peptide pools or control peptides (ViraFEST assay). CD4+ T lymphocytes from the unexposed donor were collected before the COVID-19 pandemic (2011-2018). From germline, CDR1 is MNHNS and CDR2 SASEGT. The CDR3 has 13 amino acids. The V and J ends lost 3 bases and 6 bases respectively, with 8 bases between them. In regard to this clonotype: No antigen is known for it.

An Oncomine TCR Beta short-read assay was used to sequence the DNA from cultured CD4+ T cells. The genomic DNA was obtained from cultured CD4+ T cells by extraction with the QIAamp micro DNA kit. TCRdb processed the PCR reads anew with MiXCR; each CDR3 protein has one entry. The table records approximately 9,000 distinct CDR3 sequences, around 35% of them present only once. The origin of this receptor is a human donor in good health. The sample consisted of CD4+ T cells from blood, cultured in vitro. The V and J genes are TRBV6-1 and TRBJ2-2; D is ambiguous. The CDR3 sequence is CASSDLLAGELFF. The CDR3, as DNA: TGTGCCAGCAGTGACTTGTTAGCCGGGGAGCTGTTTTTT.